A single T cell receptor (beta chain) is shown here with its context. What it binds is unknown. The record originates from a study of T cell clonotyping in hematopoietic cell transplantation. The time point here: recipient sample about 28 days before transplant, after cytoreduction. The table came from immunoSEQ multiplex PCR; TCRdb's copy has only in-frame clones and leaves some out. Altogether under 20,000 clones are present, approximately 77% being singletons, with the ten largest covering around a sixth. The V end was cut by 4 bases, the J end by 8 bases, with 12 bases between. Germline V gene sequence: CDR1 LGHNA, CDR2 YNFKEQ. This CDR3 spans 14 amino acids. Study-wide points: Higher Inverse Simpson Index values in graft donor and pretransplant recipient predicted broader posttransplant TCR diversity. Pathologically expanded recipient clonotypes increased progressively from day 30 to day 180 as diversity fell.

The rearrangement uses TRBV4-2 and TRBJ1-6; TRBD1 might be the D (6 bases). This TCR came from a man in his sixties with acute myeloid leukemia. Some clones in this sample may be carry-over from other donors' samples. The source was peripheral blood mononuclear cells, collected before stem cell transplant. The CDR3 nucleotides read TGTGCCAGCAGCCTCAGGACAGCCGATTCACCCCTCCACTTT. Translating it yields CASSLRTADSPLHF.